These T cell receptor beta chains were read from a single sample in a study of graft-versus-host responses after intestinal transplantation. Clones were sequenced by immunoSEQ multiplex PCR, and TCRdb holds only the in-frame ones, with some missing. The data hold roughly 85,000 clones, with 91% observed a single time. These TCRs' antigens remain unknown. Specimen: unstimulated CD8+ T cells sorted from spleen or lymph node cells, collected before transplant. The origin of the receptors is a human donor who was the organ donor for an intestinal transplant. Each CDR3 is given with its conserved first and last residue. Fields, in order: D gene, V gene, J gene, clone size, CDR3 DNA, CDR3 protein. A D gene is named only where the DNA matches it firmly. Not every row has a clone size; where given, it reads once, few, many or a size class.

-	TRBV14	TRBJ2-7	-	TGTGCCAGCAGCCAGACGTACTACGAGCAGTACTTC	CASSQTYYEQYF
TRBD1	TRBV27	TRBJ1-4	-	TGTGCCAGCAGCAGGACAGGGGTTAATGAAAAACTGTTTTTT	CASSRTGVNEKLFF
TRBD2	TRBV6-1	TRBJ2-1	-	TGTGCCAGCATGGTAGCGGGAGATTACAATGAGCAGTTCTTC	CASMVAGDYNEQFF
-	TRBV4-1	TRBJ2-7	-	TGCGCCAGCAGCCAGGACGACGGGTCCTACGAGCAGTACTTC	CASSQDDGSYEQYF
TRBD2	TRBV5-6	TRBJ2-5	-	TGTGCCAGCAGCCTGATTCAGCGGGGGGGCCTGAGAGAGACCCAGTACTTC	CASSLIQRGGLRETQYF
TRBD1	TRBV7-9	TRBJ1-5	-	TGTGCCAGCAGCCGGACGACAGGGGTTAGCAATCAGCCCCAGCATTTT	CASSRTTGVSNQPQHF
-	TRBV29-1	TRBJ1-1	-	TGCAGCGTTGAAAGGTTTCCGGAAGCTTTCTTT	CSVERFPEAFF
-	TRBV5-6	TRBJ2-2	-	TGTGCCAGCAGCTTCTTCTACACCGGGGAGCTGTCTTTT	CASSFFYTGELSF
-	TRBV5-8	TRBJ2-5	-	TGTGCCAGCAGCTTGCTGGCAGGCTGGGAGACCCAGTACTTC	CASSLLAGWETQYF
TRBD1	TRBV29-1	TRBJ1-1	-	TGCAGCGTTGAGGACAGGGTGAACACTGAAGCTTTCTTT	CSVEDRVNTEAFF
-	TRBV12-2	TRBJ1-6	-	TGTGCAAGTCGCTTGATCTATAATTCACCCCTCCACTTT	CASRLIYNSPLHF
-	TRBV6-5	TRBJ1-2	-	TGTGCCAGCAAAATACCGGGTGTAGATGGCTACACCTTC	CASKIPGVDGYTF
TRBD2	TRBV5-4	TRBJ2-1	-	TGTGCCAGCAGCGCCTGGACTAGCGGGGGGGATCCCTACAATGAGCAGTTCTTC	CASSAWTSGGDPYNEQFF
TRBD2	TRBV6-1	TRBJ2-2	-	TGTGCCAGCAGTGAAGGATCGGGAGGCCCCGGGGAGCTGTTTTTT	CASSEGSGGPGELFF
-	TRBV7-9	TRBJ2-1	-	TGTGCCAGCAGCCCGACTCCCCTAGCGAGCTCCTACAATGAGCAGTTCTTC	CASSPTPLASSYNEQFF
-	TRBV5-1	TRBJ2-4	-	TGCGCCAGCAGCCCGACAGTCAGAGGCCCTCTAGCCAAAAACATTCAGTACTTC	CASSPTVRGPLAKNIQYF
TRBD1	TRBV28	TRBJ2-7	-	TGTGCCAGCAGTTCATTCATCGTTCAGGGGGATGGGTCCTACGAGCAGTACTTC	CASSSFIVQGDGSYEQYF
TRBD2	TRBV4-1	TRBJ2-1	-	TGCGCCAGCAGCCAAGATGAATCTCGCCTAGCGGACTTTTCTAAGCAGTTCTTC	CASSQDESRLADFSKQFF
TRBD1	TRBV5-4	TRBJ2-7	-	TGTGCCAGCAGCTTGGACAGGGGAACCTACGAGCAGTACTTC	CASSLDRGTYEQYF
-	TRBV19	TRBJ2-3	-	TGTGCCAGTAGTATAGATCGGGCAGGGAGTGACCCAGATACGCAGTATTTT	CASSIDRAGSDPDTQYF
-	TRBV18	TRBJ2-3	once	TGTGCCAGCTCACTGGGCCGAAGCAGCACAGATACGCAGTATTTT	CASSLGRSSTDTQYF
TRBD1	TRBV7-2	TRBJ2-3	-	TGTGCCAGCAGCCTACGGCCGGGACAGGGTCCCCCAGATACGCAGTATTTT	CASSLRPGQGPPDTQYF
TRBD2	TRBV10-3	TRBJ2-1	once	TGTGCCATCAGTGAGGGACTAGCGGGGGGTTACAATGAGCAGTTCTTC	CAISEGLAGGYNEQFF
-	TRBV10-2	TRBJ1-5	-	TGCGCCAGCAGTGATCAGGGTTCCCCTCAGCCCCAGCATTTT	CASSDQGSPQPQHF
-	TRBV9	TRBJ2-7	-	TGTGCCAGCAGCGTTAGCGGCACCTCCTACGAGCAGTACTTC	CASSVSGTSYEQYF
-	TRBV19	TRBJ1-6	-	TGTGCCAGTAGTATAGGGAATTCACCCCTCCACTTT	CASSIGNSPLHF
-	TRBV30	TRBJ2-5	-	TGTGCCTGGAGTGTACTCACGGCAGCCCCAGAGACCCAGTACTTC	CAWSVLTAAPETQYF
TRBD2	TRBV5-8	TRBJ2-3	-	TGTGCCAGCAGCTTCCAGGCGCTAGCGGGAGAAGATACGCAGTATTTT	CASSFQALAGEDTQYF
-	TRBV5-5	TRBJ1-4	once	TGTGCCAGCAGCCTCGATGCAACTAATGAAAAACTGTTTTTT	CASSLDATNEKLFF
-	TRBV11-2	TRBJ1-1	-	TGTGCCAGCAGCTCGCTCACAGGGATGAACACTGAAGCTTTCTTT	CASSSLTGMNTEAFF
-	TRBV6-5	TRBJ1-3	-	TGTGCCAGCAGTTACACTAACCAGGGATCCGGAAACACCATATATTTT	CASSYTNQGSGNTIYF
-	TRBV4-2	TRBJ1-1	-	TGTGCCAGCAGCCAAGATGACAGCATAATGATGAACACTGAAGCTTTCTTT	CASSQDDSIMMNTEAFF
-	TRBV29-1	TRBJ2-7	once	TGCAGCGTTGAAATGACAGAGAGGGACGAGCAGTACTTC	CSVEMTERDEQYF
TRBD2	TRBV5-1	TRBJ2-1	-	TGCGCCAGCAGCTTGGTAGTAACGGGGGGGCCGTCCAATGAGCAGTTCTTC	CASSLVVTGGPSNEQFF